The present T cell receptor beta chain was sequenced within a study of PD-L1 blockade in urothelial cancer. Study summary: At 3 weeks after treatment start (second dose) and again at 6 weeks, blood was analyzed. General observations from the study: Those with durable benefit had larger increases in tumor-associated blood clones at 3 weeks.

Worth noting for this clone: Its antigen is not known.

Generated by immunoSEQ multiplex PCR, the TCRdb table keeps only in-frame clones and is missing some. The sample shows tens of thousands of clones, 85% to 95% of them seen only once. Germline lookup yields CDR1 SGHRS and CDR2 YFSETQ. The CDR3 is made up of 17 amino acids. The V gene end was trimmed by 2 bases and the J gene end by 4 bases; junction bases not matched to a gene: 7. As for time point: peripheral blood 6 weeks after treatment start. Urothelial carcinoma, locally advanced or metastatic, affected the patients. The receptor was derived from a woman of 80 years or more with urothelial cancer. Material: PBMCs, obtained around atezolizumab (anti-PD-L1) treatment. The rearrangement uses TRBV5-1 and TRBJ2-6; 9 positions match TRBD1. CDR3 protein: CASSLRDRAIGANVLTF. In nucleotides, the CDR3 is TGCGCCAGCAGCTTAAGGGACAGGGCAATAGGGGCCAACGTCCTGACTTTC.